A single sample gave rise to the 25 T cell receptor beta chains below, sequenced in a study of technical replicates of blood from a handful of donors (dated by TCRdb to about 2017). The method was the immunoSEQ multiplex PCR assay. TCRdb holds this immuneACCESS table with in-frame rearrangements only. Some clones are missing; in checked studies, unresolved V genes explain under half, and the rest has no known cause. This sample lists some 49,000 clones; 80% to 95% were detected once. The ten largest clones add up to 3% to 5% of the sample. Material: PBMCs. The receptors derive from a human donor in good health. Some clones in this sample may be carry-over from other donors' samples.

This clone was detected once. The V gene is TRBV4-3, the J gene TRBJ1-2; 7 nucleotides agree with TRBD1. V shed 6 bases and J 2 bases; nucleotides not matched to a gene: 9. The CDR3 spans 15 residues. The germline gives CDR1 LGHNA, CDR2 YSLEER. The CDR3 DNA follows: TGCGCCAGCAGAGGGACAGTGGGGAAAAACTATGGCTACACCTTC. Protein sequence: CASRGTVGKNYGYTF.

This chain connects TRBV7-9 to TRBJ1-2; TRBD1 matches at 9 bases. This CDR3 comprises 14 residues. V was pared by 5 bases and J by 3 bases, with 4 bases of the junction left unmatched. Germline V gene lookup returns CDR1 SEHNR and CDR2 FQNEAQ (reference sequence). DNA of the CDR3: TGTGCCAGCAGCCCACGGGACAGGGACTATGGCTACACCTTC. Translating gives CASSPRDRDYGYTF.

The rearrangement joins TRBV9 to TRBJ2-5, with a possible D match to TRBD1 (5 bases). Trimming pared 3 bases from V and 5 bases from J, leaving 11 bases between. The CDR3 sequence is 13 residues long. The germline V gene has CDR1 SGDLS and CDR2 YYNGEE. The CDR3 nucleotides read TGTGCCAGCAGCGCAACTTACAGGGAGACCCAGTACTTC. Translation: CASSATYRETQYF.

This rearrangement joins TRBV7-2 to TRBJ1-2; a possible D gene is TRBD1 (5 bases). This CDR3 has 14 amino acids. The germline V gene has CDR1 SGHTA and CDR2 FQGNSA. The V end was cut by 5 bases, the J end by 4 bases, with 14 bases between. The CDR3 bases are TGTGCCAGCAGCCTCATAGGGGCAGCCTATGGCTACACCTTC. It specifies CASSLIGAAYGYTF.

This clone showed up just once. The CDR3 here is CASSMAGVRGTEAFF. CDR3 DNA: TGTGCCAGTAGTATGGCAGGGGTGAGAGGCACTGAAGCTTTCTTT. The chain recombines TRBV19 with TRBJ1-1; a weak D match, TRBD1 (6 bases). Germline V CDR1 and CDR2: LNHDA, SQIVND (reference sequence). The V and J ends lost 3 bases and 4 bases respectively, with 15 bases between them. The CDR3 runs 15 residues.

The chain recombines TRBV2 with TRBJ2-3; tentative D call: TRBD2 (6 bases). The length of the CDR3 is 18 residues. Between the trimmed V and J ends, which lost 3 bases and 0 bases, there was a span of 19 bases. CDR1 and CDR2 (germline): SNHLY, FYNNEI. The CDR3 DNA sequence: TGTGCCAGCAGTGATTCGGCGGGGCCCCTGAAGAGCACAGATACGCAGTATTTT. Its protein is CASSDSAGPLKSTDTQYF.

This clone was observed once. The rearrangement joins TRBV2 to TRBJ1-1; D call uncertain. V lost 3 bases, J lost 4 bases, and 9 bases lay in between. This CDR3 is 13 amino acids long. Per germline, CDR1 SNHLY and CDR2 FYNNEI. CDR3 amino acids: CASSESLGTEAFF. The CDR3 coding sequence is TGTGCCAGCAGTGAGTCCCTAGGCACTGAAGCTTTCTTT.

The chain has TRBV18 and TRBJ2-7; 10 positions agree with TRBD1. The V segment lost 3 bases and the J segment 7 bases; nucleotides outside the gene matches: 12. CDR1 and CDR2 from the germline V gene are KGHSH and LQKENI. This CDR3 is 16 amino acids long. Here the CDR3 reads CASSPSPGQGTREQYF. The CDR3 bases are TGTGCCAGCTCACCTTCGCCGGGACAGGGGACGAGGGAGCAGTACTTC.

This rearrangement joins TRBV2 to TRBJ1-6, with TRBD1 matching over 7 bases. Trimming cost V 8 bases and J 10 bases; bases outside gene matches: 11. CDR1 SNHLY and CDR2 FYNNEI come from the germline V gene. The CDR3 sequence is 14 residues long. The CDR3 reads CASVGQAFESPLHF. In DNA, the CDR3 is TGTGCCAGCGTCGGACAGGCTTTTGAGTCACCCCTCCACTTT.

The chain has TRBV5-4 and TRBJ2-7; TRBD1 matches at 8 bases. Germline-derived CDR1 and CDR2 are SGHNT and YYREEE (reference sequence). The CDR3 spans 13 residues. J was trimmed by 3 bases and V by 3 bases; bases with no gene match: 2. The CDR3 protein is CASSSDRGYEQYF. DNA for the CDR3: TGTGCCAGCAGCTCCGACAGGGGCTACGAGCAGTACTTC.

The chain couples TRBV6-5 to TRBJ2-1, with 11 nucleotides matching TRBD1. From germline, CDR1 is MNHEY and CDR2 SVGAGI. CDR3 length: 15 amino acids. V was pared by 0 bases and J by 9 bases, with 4 bases of the junction left unmatched. The chain's CDR3 is CASSYSGQGAFEQFF. CDR3 nucleotides: TGTGCCAGCAGTTACTCAGGACAGGGGGCATTTGAGCAGTTCTTC.

DNA of the CDR3: TGTGCCAGCAGGAGCGACAGGTACTACGAGCAGTACTTC. The encoded protein is CASRSDRYYEQYF. The V call is TRBV6-5, the J call TRBJ2-7, with D perhaps matching TRBD1 (6 bases). CDR1 MNHEY and CDR2 SVGAGI come from the germline V gene. The ends were cut back, 6 bases at V and 3 bases at J, with 12 bases in the middle. CDR3 length equals 13 residues.

The chain carries TRBV7-3 and TRBJ1-6, with D possibly TRBD1 on 6 matching bases. The CDR3 runs to 15 residues. V was cut by 6 bases and J by 2 bases, with 11 bases left in between. Germline CDR1 is SGHTA and CDR2 is FQGTGA. The chain's CDR3 is CASRRDNTYNSPLHF. CDR3 in DNA: TGTGCCAGCAGACGGGACAACACCTATAATTCACCCCTCCACTTT.

The rearrangement links TRBV5-8 to TRBJ1-1; D may be TRBD1 (5 bases). The germline gives CDR1 SGHTS, CDR2 YDEGEE. The CDR3 extends over 17 amino acids. Trimming left V 4 bases short and J 4 bases short, with 23 bases between. In nucleotides, the CDR3 is TGTGCCAGCAGCCCCATCCACCTCCAAGGGGCAGGCACTGAAGCTTTCTTT. Translation gives CASSPIHLQGAGTEAFF.

The chain links TRBV18 to TRBJ2-3, with D perhaps matching TRBD2 (6 bases). Germline V gene lookup returns CDR1 KGHSH and CDR2 LQKENI. Deletions cut 0 bases from V and 0 bases from J, with 13 bases between. The CDR3 runs to 17 residues. As DNA, the CDR3 is TGTGCCAGCTCACCACCGCGGGGCGGGGCCAGCACAGATACGCAGTATTTT. Amino acid sequence: CASSPPRGGASTDTQYF. The complete variable domain, with remaining parts taken from reference TRBV18 and TRBJ2-3, reads NAGVMQNPRHLVRRRGQEARLRCSPMKGHSHVYWYRQLPEEGLKFMVYLQKENIIDESGMPKERFSAEFPKEGPSILRIQQVVRGDSAAYFCASSPPRGGASTDTQYFGPGTRLTVL.

This clone was found once. The chain links TRBV7-8 to TRBJ1-6; the match to TRBD1 covers 7 bases. The trim removed 1 base at V and 6 bases at J, leaving 3 bases unmatched. Germline V CDR1 and CDR2: SGHVS, FQNEAQ. The CDR3 loop spans 15 amino acids. CDR3 residues: CASSLGAGGNSPLHF. The CDR3 DNA sequence: TGTGCCAGCAGCTTAGGGGCAGGGGGTAATTCACCCCTCCACTTT.

The V gene is TRBV29-1, the J gene TRBJ2-7; the D gene is possibly TRBD1 (7 bases). CDR1 and CDR2 (germline): SQVTM, ANQGSEA. Trimming stripped 0 bases from V and 13 bases from J, with 13 bases between. The length of the CDR3 is 11 residues. The CDR3 sequence is CSVEDRGTVYF. Written as DNA, the CDR3 is TGCAGCGTTGAAGATCGGGGGACAGTTTACTTC.

This chain connects TRBV7-9 to TRBJ2-7; D not resolved. The germline CDR1 and CDR2 sequences are SEHNR and FQNEAQ (reference sequence). This CDR3 spans 12 amino acids. The V and J ends lost 1 base and 13 bases respectively, with 14 bases between them. CDR3 in amino acids: CASSLVEAALYF. CDR3 bases: TGTGCCAGCAGCTTAGTTGAGGCGGCCCTTTACTTC.

The J gene is TRBJ2-5, the V gene TRBV5-6, with 14 bases identical to TRBD2. Germline assignment: CDR1 SGHDT and CDR2 YYEEEE. The CDR3 runs to 16 residues. V gave up 5 bases and J gave up 1 base; unmatched junction bases: 4. CDR3 DNA: TGTGCCAGCAGGGTTGGGACTAGCGGGAGCCAAGAGACCCAGTACTTC. Its protein is CASRVGTSGSQETQYF. The variable domain in full, with the rest retrieved from reference TRBV5-6 and TRBJ2-5, is DAGVTQSPTHLIKTRGQQVTLRCSPKSGHDTVSWYQQALGQGPQFIFQYYEEEERQRGNFPDRFSGHQFPNYSSELNVNALLLGDSALYLCASRVGTSGSQETQYFGPGTRLLVL.

The chain carries TRBV11-2 and TRBJ1-1, with 8 bases that match TRBD1. The CDR3 contains 14 residues. Germline CDR1 SGHAT, CDR2 FQNNGV. With 5 bases clipped from V and 6 bases from J, the junction kept 8 bases outside the gene matches. The CDR3 DNA sequence: TGTGCCAGCAGCACCAGGACAGGGCTGTCTGAAGCTTTCTTT. It translates to CASSTRTGLSEAFF.

With respect to this clone: The sample contains more than one DNA sequence encoding this CDR3. The J gene is TRBJ1-2, the V gene TRBV7-3, with a weak D call TRBD1 (5 bases). This CDR3 spans 14 amino acids. The V end was cut by 0 bases, the J end by 2 bases, with 7 bases between. Germline assignment: CDR1 SGHTA and CDR2 FQGTGA. The CDR3 bases are TGTGCCAGCAGCTTAACGGCAGGGAACTATGGCTACACCTTC. Translating it yields CASSLTAGNYGYTF.

The chain combines TRBV10-3 with TRBJ2-1, with TRBD2 matching 9 bases. This CDR3 spans 16 amino acids. Trimming at V came to 4 bases and at J to 4 bases, leaving 8 bases not matched to a gene. Per germline, CDR1 ENHRY and CDR2 SYGVKD. As DNA, the CDR3 is TGTGCCATCAGTGGAGAGAGCGGGGGGCCTTACAATGAGCAGTTCTTC. It encodes CAISGESGGPYNEQFF.

This rearrangement joins TRBV2 to TRBJ2-2, with TRBD2 matching 9 bases. CDR3 size: 14 residues. After removal of 7 bases from V and 4 bases from J, the junction contained 4 bases not matched to a gene. Germline CDR1 reads SNHLY; CDR2 reads FYNNEI. The CDR3 nucleotides read TGTGCCAGCACCCTTAGCGGGGGCACCGGGGAGCTGTTTTTT. Amino acids: CASTLSGGTGELFF.

The rearrangement uses TRBV7-3 and TRBJ2-3; TRBD2 aligns across 9 bases. The length of the CDR3 is 16 residues. Looked up from germline, CDR1 is SGHTA and CDR2 is FQGTGA. V was pared by 0 bases and J by 1 base, with 2 bases of the junction left unmatched. CDR3 amino acids: CASSLTSGGRTDTQYF. CDR3 DNA sequence: TGTGCCAGCAGCTTAACTAGCGGGGGCCGCACAGATACGCAGTATTTT.

The rearrangement uses TRBV4-2 and TRBJ2-1, with D unresolved. V was pared by 1 base and J by 8 bases, with 12 bases between. The CDR3 extends over 14 amino acids. Germline values: CDR1 LGHNA, CDR2 YNFKEQ. The CDR3 spells CASSQASGRDEQFF. CDR3 DNA: TGTGCCAGCAGCCAAGCTTCAGGAAGAGATGAGCAGTTCTTC.